A single T cell receptor beta chain is shown here with its context. The entry originates in a study of shared clonotypes between healthy human individuals. The wider study: For every donor, three CD4 naive, three CD4 memory, two CD8 naive and one CD8 memory plates were used.

Naive CD8 cells comprised CD45RO-negative, CCR7-positively selected cells, excluding terminally differentiated effector memory CD45RA+ cells. V dropped 3 bases and J dropped 3 bases, with 16 bases sitting between them. CDR1 and CDR2 from the germline V gene are MGHRA and YSYEKL. This CDR3 comprises 16 residues. Data came from immunoSEQ multiplex PCR; TCRdb stores just in-frame clones and leaves some out. The sample has roughly 2,000,000 clones, roughly 94% seen once. The V gene is TRBV4-1, the J gene TRBJ2-3; the D gene is possibly TRBD2 (5 bases). The sample taken for sequencing was naive CD8+ T cells sorted from blood. The sequence came from a man aged 18-30 years in good health. The CDR3 protein is CASSQALGSETDTQYF. CDR3 coding DNA: TGCGCCAGCAGCCAGGCCCTGGGTAGCGAGACAGATACGCAGTATTTT.